One and the same sample provided the 6 T cell receptor beta chains below, sequenced in a study of T-cell memory formation after mild COVID-19 (dated by TCRdb to the early 2020s). Library creation used 5' RACE. The sequencing machine was an Illumina NovaSeq 6000. TCRdb reanalyzed the raw reads on its own, using fastp at Q25 for trimming and MiXCR for clone calling, and kept in-frame beta chains. Every CDR3 protein is listed once, alongside the most common genes and DNA of its rows. The sample data list some 320,000 distinct CDR3 sequences, and approximately 14% of these were observed just once. Of the sample, around 23% is held by the ten largest clones. Sequencing was carried out using PBMCs or a T cell subset sorted from them (not recorded which). These TCRs come from a man between 18 and 35 years old who had mild COVID-19 (a few samples of this study predate the infection). The sample titles of this study are shuffled in the database, so cell type and time point are left out; the donor was told from shared clones.

This chain connects TRBV9 to TRBJ1-4; D gene unclear. Germline-derived CDR1 and CDR2 are SGDLS and YYNGEE. V was clipped by 3 bases and J by 6 bases, with 15 bases between them. The CDR3 extends over 15 amino acids. The CDR3 reads CASSAVWNGDEKLFF. As DNA, the CDR3 is TGTGCCAGCAGCGCCGTCTGGAATGGGGATGAAAAACTGTTTTTT.

The rearrangement joins TRBV11-3 to TRBJ2-3; 8 bases map to TRBD2. Germline loops: CDR1 SGHNT, CDR2 YENEEA. The V segment lost 3 bases and the J segment 0 bases; nucleotides outside the gene matches: 5. CDR3 length: 16 residues. The CDR3 region is CASSFGRGVSTDTQYF. CDR3 DNA sequence: TGTGCCAGCAGCTTCGGGCGGGGGGTTAGCACAGATACGCAGTATTTT.

This chain links TRBV4-1 with TRBJ2-3, with 10 bases identical to TRBD1. CDR3 size: 18 residues. V dropped 3 bases and J dropped 5; count of bases not matched to a gene: 14. The germline V gene has CDR1 MGHRA and CDR2 YSYEKL. The DNA for the CDR3 is TGCGCCAGCAGCCACACCGGGACAGGGGACGAAGAGGGAGATACGCAGTATTTT. It is translated as CASSHTGTGDEEGDTQYF.

CDR3 region: CAHRAHYGYTF. The CDR3 region has the DNA TGTGCCCACCGCGCCCACTATGGCTACACCTTC. The chain joins TRBV30 to TRBJ1-2; D unresolved. This CDR3 contains 11 residues. Germline V lookup: CDR1 GTSNPN, CDR2 SVGIG (reference sequence). Trimming removed 8 bases from V and 3 bases from J, with 10 bases in between.

This chain connects TRBV20-1 to TRBJ2-7; TRBD2 is a possible D gene (5 bases). Trimming pared 3 bases from V and 6 bases from J, leaving 9 bases between. CDR1 is DFQATT, CDR2 SNEGSKA, per germline (reference sequence). CDR3 length: 11 amino acids. The CDR3 sequence is CSARRVREQYV. The CDR3 DNA sequence: TGCAGTGCTAGGAGGGTCCGCGAGCAGTACGTC.

Only a few counts were recorded for this clonotype. V and J are TRBV4-3 and TRBJ2-3; D might be TRBD2 (6 bases). The CDR3 covers 20 residues. Per the germline V gene, CDR1 is LGHNA and CDR2 is YSLEER. V shed 3 bases and J shed 3 bases, with 28 bases lying between them. CDR3 coding DNA: TGCGCCAGCAGCCACCTGCCTAGGGCCTTCGCGGGGACCGAGACAGATACGCAGTATTTT. Encoded protein: CASSHLPRAFAGTETDTQYF.